One sample yielded the 5 T cell receptor beta chains listed below, sequenced in a study of spatial heterogeneity in lung cancer. The study, taken as a whole, reports: Mutation tallies in tumors tracked expanded intratumoral alpha and beta TCR counts.

Their specific antigens are unknown. TCRdb re-derived calls from the 5' RACE reads in MiXCR, one entry per CDR3 protein. The repertoire holds fewer than 7,500 distinct CDR3 sequences, 26% seen once, with 23% in the top ten. The time point here: sample taken at primary tumor resection. The material sequenced was lung tumor tissue, taken at surgery. These receptors were collected from a male donor with early-stage non-small cell lung cancer.

This rearrangement joins TRBV20-1 to TRBJ2-7; D not certain. This CDR3 spans 11 amino acids. CDR1 is DFQATT, CDR2 SNEGSKA, per germline (reference sequence). Trimming cost V 0 bases and J 5 bases, with 5 bases left between them. The CDR3 spells CSARDRNEQYF. DNA of the CDR3: TGCAGTGCTAGAGATCGTAACGAGCAGTACTTC.

This clonotype is medium-sized by share. This rearrangement joins TRBV12-3 or TRBV12-4 to TRBJ2-1; 8 nucleotides line up with TRBD1. J gave up 6 bases and V 6 bases, and 7 bases lay outside the gene matches. The CDR3 runs to 14 residues. CDR3 nucleotides: TGTGCCAGCAGCTACGGGACAGGACCCAATGAGCAGTTCTTC. Translation gives CASSYGTGPNEQFF.

This clonotype has a count of ten or more. The J gene is TRBJ2-1, the V gene TRBV3-1; 9 positions match TRBD1. V shed 3 bases, J shed 10 bases, and the junction held 4 bases outside the gene matches. Germline CDR1 LGHDT, CDR2 YNNKEL (reference sequence). The CDR3 is 13 residues long. Written as DNA, the CDR3 is TGTGCCAGCAGCCAGTTCACAGGGGGCGAGCAGTTCTTC. Translated, it gives CASSQFTGGEQFF.

This clonotype ranks as medium-sized. The chain is built from TRBV27 and TRBJ2-7, with D possibly being TRBD1 or TRBD2 (5 bases each). Germline CDR1 reads MNHEY; CDR2 reads SMNVEV (reference sequence). This CDR3 region has 18 residues. V shed 2 bases and J shed 4 bases, with 24 bases lying between them. CDR3 amino acids: CASSLESGHLGLTYEQYF. The CDR3 region has the DNA TGTGCCAGCAGTTTAGAGAGCGGACACTTGGGCTTAACTTACGAGCAGTACTTC.

This chain uses TRBV10-3 with TRBJ2-3; weak D call: TRBD2 (7 bases). This CDR3 contains 13 residues. The germline V gene has CDR1 ENHRY and CDR2 SYGVKD. The germline V and J ends were trimmed by 8 bases and 2 bases, with 11 bases remaining between them. CDR3 in amino acids: CAIAGAPTDTQYF. CDR3 coding DNA: TGTGCCATCGCGGGGGCGCCCACAGATACGCAGTATTTT.